Listed here are 19 T cell receptor beta chains from one sample, sequenced in a study of control samples from healthy donors and cancer patients. Using immunoSEQ multiplex PCR, the repertoire was profiled, and TCRdb retains in-frame clones only, with some absent. The table shows about 59,000 clones, with approximately 92% occurring only once. Specimen: PBMCs. The receptors stem from a man aged 40-50 years with colorectal cancer.

The chain joins TRBV3-1 (or the pseudogene TRBV3-2) to TRBJ2-5; 11 positions match TRBD1. Germline loops: CDR1 LGHDT, CDR2 YNNKEL (reference sequence). The ends lost 1 base at V and 5 bases at J; junction bases unmatched: 9. The CDR3 is 17 residues long. CDR3 DNA sequence: TGTGCCAGCAGCCAAGGGACAGGGGGCTCGAGGATGGAGACCCAGTACTTC. Translation gives CASSQGTGGSRMETQYF.

This chain joins TRBV7-9 and TRBJ2-3, with a tentative D call TRBD1 (6 bases). CDR1 is SEHNR, CDR2 FQNEAQ, per germline (reference sequence). Trimming removed 3 bases from V and 1 base from J, with 11 bases in between. The CDR3 has 15 amino acids. As DNA, the CDR3 is TGTGCCAGCAGCTTGGGGGCAACAGGCACAGATACGCAGTATTTT. This codes for CASSLGATGTDTQYF.

The chain joins TRBV5-1 to TRBJ1-5; perhaps TRBD1 as D (5 bases). The ends were cut back, 3 bases at V and 8 bases at J, with 15 bases in the middle. Germline V lookup: CDR1 SGHRS, CDR2 YFSETQ. The CDR3 loop spans 14 amino acids. CDR3 nucleotides: TGCGCCAGCAGCTCGACGCAGGGAGCAGAGCCCCAGCATTTT. Translating it yields CASSSTQGAEPQHF.

This chain links TRBV3-1 (or the pseudogene TRBV3-2) with TRBJ1-1; D is undetermined. The CDR3 has 12 residues. V was pared by 4 bases and J by 0 bases, with 3 bases between. Germline loops: CDR1 LGHDT, CDR2 YNNKEL (reference sequence). The CDR3 sequence: CASSLMNTEAFF. The CDR3 coding sequence is TGTGCCAGCAGCCTAATGAACACTGAAGCTTTCTTT.

This chain joins TRBV19 and TRBJ2-3; a weak D match, TRBD2 (6 bases). The germline V and J ends were trimmed by 4 bases and 3 bases, with 23 bases remaining between them. From germline, CDR1 is LNHDA and CDR2 SQIVND (reference sequence). This CDR3 is built from 18 residues. The CDR3 is CASSTGRTGWAGTDTQYF. CDR3 DNA sequence: TGTGCCAGTAGTACGGGGAGGACGGGTTGGGCCGGGACAGATACGCAGTATTTT.

The V gene is TRBV6-5, the J gene TRBJ2-7; D unclear. The germline CDR1 and CDR2 sequences are MNHEY and SVGAGI. The V end was cut by 4 bases, the J end by 2 bases, with 3 bases between. There are 11 residues in the CDR3. In DNA, the CDR3 is TGTGCCAGCAGTTCAGCCTACGAGCAGTACTTC. Translating it yields CASSSAYEQYF.

The V and J genes are TRBV29-1 and TRBJ2-3; D is ambiguous. The CDR3 has 12 residues. From germline, CDR1 is SQVTM and CDR2 ANQGSEA. Trimming pared 3 bases from V and 1 base from J, leaving 5 bases between. The DNA for the CDR3 is TGCAGCGTTGACTTGGGCACAGATACGCAGTATTTT. It translates to CSVDLGTDTQYF.

This clone was seen once. V usage is TRBV7-7 and J usage is TRBJ2-1, with 7 bases aligning to TRBD2. CDR1 is SSHAT and CDR2 is FNYEAQ in the germline V gene (reference sequence). The CDR3 is 15 residues long. V shed 3 bases and J 3 bases; nucleotides not matched to a gene: 5. The CDR3 loop reads CASSLGGGGYNEQFF. In DNA, the CDR3 is TGTGCCAGCAGCTTGGGGGGGGGAGGCTACAATGAGCAGTTCTTC.

The chain carries TRBV7-9 and TRBJ2-2, with 7 nucleotides matching TRBD1. This CDR3 is built from 15 residues. V shed 2 bases, J shed 6 bases, and the junction held 6 bases outside the gene matches. Germline V CDR1 and CDR2: SEHNR, FQNEAQ (reference sequence). The CDR3 reads CASSLNWGTAGELFF. CDR3 in DNA: TGTGCCAGCAGCTTAAATTGGGGGACAGCCGGGGAGCTGTTTTTT.

This sequence joins TRBV3-1 (or the pseudogene TRBV3-2) and TRBJ1-1; D is unresolved. Germline V lookup: CDR1 LGHDT, CDR2 YNNKEL (reference sequence). The germline V and J ends were trimmed by 0 bases and 1 base, with 9 bases remaining between them. CDR3 length: 15 residues. CDR3 protein: CASSQDMKANTEAFF. CDR3 nucleotides: TGTGCCAGCAGCCAAGATATGAAAGCGAACACTGAAGCTTTCTTT.

V is TRBV5-5 and J is TRBJ1-2; D ambiguous. Trimming cost V 5 bases and J 3 bases, with 14 bases left between them. Germline V lookup: CDR1 SGHKS, CDR2 YYEKEE (reference sequence). This CDR3 is 14 amino acids long. The DNA of the CDR3 is TGTGCCAGCAGACCGCAGGTGGTCGACTATGGCTACACCTTC. Translation gives CASRPQVVDYGYTF.

The V and J genes are TRBV5-8 and TRBJ1-2; D unclear. Trimming removed 6 bases from V and 2 bases from J, with 11 bases in between. This CDR3 is 13 amino acids long. Germline values: CDR1 SGHTS, CDR2 YDEGEE. This CDR3 reads CASTREMNYGYTF. The CDR3 nucleotides are TGTGCCAGCACCCGGGAGATGAACTATGGCTACACCTTC.

The chain is built from TRBV7-6 and TRBJ2-2; 9 nucleotides match TRBD2. The CDR3 sequence is 17 residues long. Germline V gives CDR1 SGHVS, CDR2 FNYEAQ. Trimming at V came to 4 bases and at J to 1 base, leaving 7 bases not matched to a gene. The DNA of the CDR3 is TGTGCCAGCAGCTCCCGGGCTAGCGGGATGAACACCGGGGAGCTGTTTTTT. Encoded protein: CASSSRASGMNTGELFF. Using reference TRBV7-6 and TRBJ2-2 for the parts outside the CDR3, the full variable domain is GAGVSQSPRYKVTKRGQDVALRCDPISGHVSLYWYRQALGQGPEFLTYFNYEAQQDKSGLPNDRFSAERPEGSISTLTIQRTEQRDSAMYRCASSSRASGMNTGELFFGEGSRLTVL.

The chain carries TRBV2 and TRBJ2-5; D could derive from TRBD1 or TRBD2 (5 bases each). Trimming cost V 4 bases and J 4 bases, with 22 bases left between them. Germline-derived CDR1 and CDR2 are SNHLY and FYNNEI. The CDR3 sequence is 17 residues long. The CDR3 DNA is TGTGCCAGCAGTGCATCGGGACGAGCGACCAGAGGAGAGACCCAGTACTTC. Protein sequence: CASSASGRATRGETQYF.

The V call is TRBV27, the J call TRBJ1-3; tentative D call: TRBD1 (5 bases). The CDR3 length is 15 residues. Between the trimmed V and J ends, which lost 5 bases and 9 bases, there was a span of 20 bases. CDR1 MNHEY and CDR2 SMNVEV come from the germline V gene (reference sequence). The CDR3 coding sequence is TGTGCCAGCAGTGAGGCCGCCGCTCGGGGCAGCACCATATATTTT. Translation: CASSEAAARGSTIYF.

The CDR3 protein is CASSFGTGWSEQYF. CDR3 bases: TGTGCCAGCAGTTTCGGGACAGGGTGGAGCGAGCAGTACTTC. V gene TRBV27 combines with J gene TRBJ2-7; 9 bases align to TRBD1. V lost 3 bases, J lost 6 bases, and 6 bases stayed unmatched. Germline V gene sequence: CDR1 MNHEY, CDR2 SMNVEV (reference sequence). The CDR3 extends over 14 amino acids.

The chain employs TRBV6-6 and TRBJ2-7; 10 bases fit TRBD1. Per germline, CDR1 MNHNY and CDR2 SVGAGI (reference sequence). J gave up 3 bases and V 8 bases, and 7 bases lay outside the gene matches. This CDR3 spans 14 amino acids. This CDR3 reads CASRDRGRIYEQYF. The CDR3 DNA sequence: TGTGCCAGCCGAGACAGGGGGCGAATCTACGAGCAGTACTTC.

The gene calls are TRBV11-1 and TRBJ1-1; unclear D gene. V lost 6 bases, J lost 1 base, and 9 bases lay in between. Germline V gene data show CDR1 as SGHAT and CDR2 as FQDESV (reference sequence). The CDR3 totals 13 residues. This chain's CDR3 is CASSFQANTEAFF. The CDR3 DNA sequence: TGTGCCAGCAGTTTTCAGGCGAACACTGAAGCTTTCTTT.

The chain employs TRBV6-1 and TRBJ1-5, with D unclear. Trimming left V 3 bases short and J 10 bases short, with 19 bases between. The CDR3 length is 15 residues. Germline CDR1 MNHNS, CDR2 SASEGT. DNA of the CDR3: TGTGCCAGCAGTGATATAGGAGGGCTAGGAAGACCCCAGCATTTT. Protein sequence: CASSDIGGLGRPQHF.